Listed below are T cell receptor beta chains from one sample, sequenced in a study of long-term antiretroviral therapy in people with HIV. Profiling relied on immunoSEQ multiplex PCR, and the TCRdb table lists in-frame clones only, not all of them. The repertoire holds about 17,000 clones, with approximately 78% as singletons. Source: unsorted PBMCs, taken 0.3 years after starting antiretroviral therapy. The origin of the receptors is a man aged 18 to 35 with HIV. The conserved cysteine and the conserved F or W are not part of the CDR3 here. Only part of the rows carry a size: once, few, many, or a class if the clone is expanded.

clone size,J gene,V gene,CDR3 protein
.,TRBJ1-1,TRBV5-1,ASSGKGSIGNTEAF
.,TRBJ1-1,TRBV5-4,ASNSGYNTEAF
.,TRBJ1-3,TRBV5-1,ASSSTPISGNTIY
.,TRBJ1-2,TRBV25-1,ASAPWGANYGYT
.,TRBJ1-2,TRBV27,ASSTRQGARVYGYT
.,TRBJ2-5,TRBV7-3,ASSLGLGVRETQY
few,TRBJ1-2,TRBV28,ASSGTDYGYT
once,TRBJ2-2,TRBV19,ASTSLDRGPGELF
.,TRBJ2-7,TRBV9,ASSVGGGTSVYEQY
.,TRBJ1-6,TRBV5-1,ASSVPPALNSPLH
.,TRBJ2-2,TRBV6-5,ATGQGSTGTGELF
.,TRBJ2-2,TRBV4-2,ASSQDSGGAGELF
.,TRBJ2-3,TRBV15,ATSSLASGFTDTQY
.,TRBJ1-1,TRBV28,ASSLRQGRTEAF
.,TRBJ2-5,TRBV27,ASRSVSETQY
.,TRBJ1-1,TRBV19,ASSIHQNTEAF
.,TRBJ2-7,TRBV6-1,ASGYYEQY
.,TRBJ2-5,TRBV5-5,ASSPGPGTSGGSLETQY
.,TRBJ1-1,TRBV27,ASGSGGLNTEAF
.,TRBJ2-1,TRBV2,ASSHLQFYNEQF
.,TRBJ2-1,TRBV7-9,ASSLGIPGAWEANEQF
.,TRBJ2-6,TRBV7-2,ASSRGANVLT
.,TRBJ2-7,TRBV27,ASSLGQGFYEQY
.,TRBJ2-1,TRBV5-1,ASSEGLAGGYTRQF
.,TRBJ2-3,TRBV5-1,ASSLETSGGTDTQY
.,TRBJ1-2,TRBV7-3,ASSFSVNYGYT
once,TRBJ1-2,TRBV6-1,ASSEKGYGYT
.,TRBJ1-3,TRBV6-1,ASRAYSSSGNTIY
.,TRBJ1-1,TRBV5-1,ASSPQLGQKNTEAF
few,TRBJ1-1,TRBV4-1,ASSQDGQIRTEAF
.,TRBJ1-4,TRBV11-2,ASSSGQGWKLF
few,TRBJ2-1,TRBV6-5,ASSYGAGPNEQF
.,TRBJ1-5,TRBV2,ASSEVGHNQPQH
.,TRBJ1-3,TRBV6-5,ASSYGRAGNTIY
medium-sized,TRBJ2-1,TRBV11-2,ASSFTRANEQF
.,TRBJ1-6,TRBV5-1,ASSLEESSYNSPLH
.,TRBJ1-2,TRBV2,ASSENPYGYT
.,TRBJ1-1,TRBV13,ASSIGQGNTEAF
.,TRBJ2-2,TRBV19,ASSIGAAGELF
.,TRBJ2-2,TRBV4-1,ASSPTRTDPRELF
.,TRBJ1-6,TRBV5-1,ASSLAGTGSNSPLH
.,TRBJ2-1,TRBV7-3,ASSSSSGALTNEQF
few,TRBJ1-3,TRBV7-2,ASSLVGGGTGSSGNTIY
.,TRBJ2-1,TRBV7-3,ASSPPGVGGYNEQF
once,TRBJ2-1,TRBV7-6,ASSFGNEQF
.,TRBJ1-4,TRBV18,ASSPTGWPLGEKLF
.,TRBJ1-1,TRBV18,ASRPFQELMNTEAF
.,TRBJ2-2,TRBV19,ASSTSDSNTGELF
.,TRBJ1-2,TRBV6-1,ASRKGGHGYT
.,TRBJ2-3,TRBV27,ASTTFPGLAFGTQY
.,TRBJ1-5,TRBV6-6,ASSHTTGAVGQPQH
.,TRBJ1-1,TRBV6-5,ASSYQDNTEAF
.,TRBJ2-5,TRBV4-1,ASSQVNLGFSQGETQY
.,TRBJ1-5,TRBV28,ASSHLLTGIDEPQH
.,TRBJ2-1,TRBV2,ASIVGPYNEQF
.,TRBJ1-3,TRBV19,ASSTEGITGNTIY
.,TRBJ2-3,TRBV5-1,ASSLDGTQY